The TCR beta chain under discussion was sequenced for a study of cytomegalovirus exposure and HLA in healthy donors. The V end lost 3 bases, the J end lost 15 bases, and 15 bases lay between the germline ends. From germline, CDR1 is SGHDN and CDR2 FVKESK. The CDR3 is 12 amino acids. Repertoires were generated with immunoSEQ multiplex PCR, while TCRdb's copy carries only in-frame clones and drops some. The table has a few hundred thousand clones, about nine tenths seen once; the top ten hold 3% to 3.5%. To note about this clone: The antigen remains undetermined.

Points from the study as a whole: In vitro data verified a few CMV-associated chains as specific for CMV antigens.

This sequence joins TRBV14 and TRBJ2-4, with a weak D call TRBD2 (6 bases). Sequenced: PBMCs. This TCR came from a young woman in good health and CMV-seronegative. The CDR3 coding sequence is TGTGCCAGCAGCCAGATGGGCGGGGAGTCGTACTTC. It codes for CASSQMGGESYF.